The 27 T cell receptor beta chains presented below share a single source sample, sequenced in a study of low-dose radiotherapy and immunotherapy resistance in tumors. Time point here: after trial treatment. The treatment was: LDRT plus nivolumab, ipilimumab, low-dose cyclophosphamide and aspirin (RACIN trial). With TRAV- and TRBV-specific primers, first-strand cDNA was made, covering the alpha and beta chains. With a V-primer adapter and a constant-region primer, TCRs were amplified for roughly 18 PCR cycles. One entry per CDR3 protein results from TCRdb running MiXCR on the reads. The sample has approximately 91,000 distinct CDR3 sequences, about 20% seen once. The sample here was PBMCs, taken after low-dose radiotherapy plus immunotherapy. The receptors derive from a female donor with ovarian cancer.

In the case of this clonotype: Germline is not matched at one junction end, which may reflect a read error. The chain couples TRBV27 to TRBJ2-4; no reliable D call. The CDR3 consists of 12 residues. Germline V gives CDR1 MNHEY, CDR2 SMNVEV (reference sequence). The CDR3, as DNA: TGTGCCTGCAGTTTCCCTGAAAACATTCAGTACTTC. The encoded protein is CACSFPENIQYF.

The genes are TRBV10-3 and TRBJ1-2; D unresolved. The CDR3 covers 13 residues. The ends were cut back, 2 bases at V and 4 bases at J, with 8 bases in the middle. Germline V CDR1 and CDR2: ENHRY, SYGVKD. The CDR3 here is CAISEGVGYGYTF. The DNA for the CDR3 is TGTGCCATCAGTGAGGGTGTCGGCTATGGCTACACCTTC.

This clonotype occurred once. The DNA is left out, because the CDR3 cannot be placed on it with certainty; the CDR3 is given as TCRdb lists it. The CDR3 here is CASRRAGGPGELFFF. This chain uses TRBV6-2 or TRBV6-3 with TRBJ2-2; the table's D call, TRBD2, has no DNA check behind it. The CDR3 length equals 15 residues, ends included. Germline CDR1 MNHEY, CDR2 SVGEGT.

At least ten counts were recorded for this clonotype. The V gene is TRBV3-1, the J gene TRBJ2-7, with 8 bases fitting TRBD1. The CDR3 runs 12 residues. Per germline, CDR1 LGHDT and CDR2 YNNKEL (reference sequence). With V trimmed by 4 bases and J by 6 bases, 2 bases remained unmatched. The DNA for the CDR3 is TGTGCCAGCAGCCGACAGGGGCGCGAGCAGTACTTC. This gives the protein CASSRQGREQYF.

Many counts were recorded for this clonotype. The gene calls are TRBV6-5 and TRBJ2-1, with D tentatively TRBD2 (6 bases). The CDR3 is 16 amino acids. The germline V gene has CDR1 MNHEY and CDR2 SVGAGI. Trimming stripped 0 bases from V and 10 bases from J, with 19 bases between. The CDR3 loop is CASSYSRRGGLTEQFF. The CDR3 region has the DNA TGTGCCAGCAGTTACTCAAGACGTGGAGGGCTGACCGAGCAGTTCTTC.

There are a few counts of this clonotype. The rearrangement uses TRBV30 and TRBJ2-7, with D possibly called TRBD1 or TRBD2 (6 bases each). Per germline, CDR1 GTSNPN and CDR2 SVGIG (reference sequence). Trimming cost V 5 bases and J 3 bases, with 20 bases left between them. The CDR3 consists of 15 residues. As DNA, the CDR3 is TGTGCCTGGGACGGAGGGGGACACACCTTCTACGAGCAGTACTTC. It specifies CAWDGGGHTFYEQYF.

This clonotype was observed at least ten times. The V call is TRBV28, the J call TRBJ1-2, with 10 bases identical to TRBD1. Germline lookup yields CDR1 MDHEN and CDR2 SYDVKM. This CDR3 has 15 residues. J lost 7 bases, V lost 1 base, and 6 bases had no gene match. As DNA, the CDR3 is TGTGCCAGCAGTTTATTCGGACAGGGGGTCAGTGGCTACACCTTC. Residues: CASSLFGQGVSGYTF.

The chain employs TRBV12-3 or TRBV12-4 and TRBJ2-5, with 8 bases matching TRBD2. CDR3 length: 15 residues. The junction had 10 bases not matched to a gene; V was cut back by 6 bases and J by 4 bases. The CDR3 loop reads CASRPSGGLRETQYF. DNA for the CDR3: TGTGCCAGCAGACCTTCGGGGGGGCTGCGAGAGACCCAGTACTTC.

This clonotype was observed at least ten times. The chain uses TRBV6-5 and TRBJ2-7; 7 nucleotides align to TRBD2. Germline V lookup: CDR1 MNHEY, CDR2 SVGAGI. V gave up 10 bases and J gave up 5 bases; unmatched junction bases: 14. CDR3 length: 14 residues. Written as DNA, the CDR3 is TGTGCCACCCGAGTAGGCGGGGAGGGCCACGAGCAGTACTTC. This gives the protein CATRVGGEGHEQYF.

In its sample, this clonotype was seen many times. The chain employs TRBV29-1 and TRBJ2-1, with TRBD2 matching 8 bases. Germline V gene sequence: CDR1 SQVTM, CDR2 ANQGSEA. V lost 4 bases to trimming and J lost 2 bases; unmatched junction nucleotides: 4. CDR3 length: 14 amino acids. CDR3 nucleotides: TGCAGCGTTGGCCGGGGGGGGCCCTACAATGAGCAGTTCTTC. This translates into CSVGRGGPYNEQFF.

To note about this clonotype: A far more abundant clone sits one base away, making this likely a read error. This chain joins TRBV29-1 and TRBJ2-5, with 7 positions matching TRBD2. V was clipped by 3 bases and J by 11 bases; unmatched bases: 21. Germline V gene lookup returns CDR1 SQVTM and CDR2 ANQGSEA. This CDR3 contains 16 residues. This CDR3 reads CSVDPSGGGPGNEQYF. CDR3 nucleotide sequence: TGCAGCGTTGACCCGAGTGGGGGAGGGCCGGGGAATGAGCAGTACTTC.

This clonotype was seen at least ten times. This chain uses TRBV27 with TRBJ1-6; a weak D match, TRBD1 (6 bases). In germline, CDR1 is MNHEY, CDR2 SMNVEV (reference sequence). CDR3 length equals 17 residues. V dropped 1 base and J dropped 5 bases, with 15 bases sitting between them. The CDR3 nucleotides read TGTGCCAGCAGTTTATTCCCTGGAGGGGGAAATAATTCACCCCTCCACTTT. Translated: CASSLFPGGGNNSPLHF.

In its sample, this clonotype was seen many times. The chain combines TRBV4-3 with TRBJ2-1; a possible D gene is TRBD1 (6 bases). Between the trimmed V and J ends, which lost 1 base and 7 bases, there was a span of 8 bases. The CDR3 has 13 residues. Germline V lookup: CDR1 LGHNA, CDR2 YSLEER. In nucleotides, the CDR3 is TGCGCCAGCAGCCAAGGTAGGGGGAATGAGCAGTTCTTC. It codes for CASSQGRGNEQFF.

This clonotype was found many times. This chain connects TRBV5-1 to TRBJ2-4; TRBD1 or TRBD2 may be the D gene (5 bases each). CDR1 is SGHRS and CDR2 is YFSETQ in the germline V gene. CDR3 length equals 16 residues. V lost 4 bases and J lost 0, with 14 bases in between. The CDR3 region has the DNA TGCGCCAGCAGCCTTGGGACGGACCTAGCCAAAAACATTCAGTACTTC. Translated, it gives CASSLGTDLAKNIQYF.

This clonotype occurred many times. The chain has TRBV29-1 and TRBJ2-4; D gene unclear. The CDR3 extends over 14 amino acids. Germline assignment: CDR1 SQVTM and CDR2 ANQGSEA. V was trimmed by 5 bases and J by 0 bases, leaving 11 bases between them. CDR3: CSVRVALAKNIQYF. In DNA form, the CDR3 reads TGCAGCGTTCGTGTTGCACTAGCCAAAAACATTCAGTACTTC.

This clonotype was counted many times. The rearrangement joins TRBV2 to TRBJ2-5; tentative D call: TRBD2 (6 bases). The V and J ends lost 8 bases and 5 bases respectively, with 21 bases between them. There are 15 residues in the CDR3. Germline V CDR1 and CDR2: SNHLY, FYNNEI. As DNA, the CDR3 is TGTGCCAGCGGTCGGGAACCGGGAGATATGGAGACCCAGTACTTC. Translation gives CASGREPGDMETQYF.

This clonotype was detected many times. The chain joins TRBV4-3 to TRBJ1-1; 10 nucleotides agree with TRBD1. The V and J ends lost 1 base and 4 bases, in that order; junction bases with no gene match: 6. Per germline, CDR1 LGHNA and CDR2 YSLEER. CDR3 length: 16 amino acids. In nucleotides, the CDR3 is TGCGCCAGCAGCCAAGGCCTAGACAGGGGGCTCACTGAAGCTTTCTTT. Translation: CASSQGLDRGLTEAFF.

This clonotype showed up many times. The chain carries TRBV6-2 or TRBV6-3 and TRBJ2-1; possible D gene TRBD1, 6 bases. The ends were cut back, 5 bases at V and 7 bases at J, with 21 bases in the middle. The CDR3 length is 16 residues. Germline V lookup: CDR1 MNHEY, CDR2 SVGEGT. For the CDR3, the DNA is TGTGCCAGCAGTGAAATGGGGGCTCGAGTGGGGAATGAGCAGTTCTTC. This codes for CASSEMGARVGNEQFF.

The CDR3 loop reads CATSETGTGGNEQFF. Written as DNA, the CDR3 is TGTGCCACCAGTGAAACCGGGACAGGGGGAAATGAGCAGTTCTTC. The genes are TRBV24-1 and TRBJ2-1; 11 nucleotides line up with TRBD1. V was clipped by 4 bases and J by 7 bases; unmatched bases: 5. This CDR3 comprises 15 residues. Per the germline V gene, CDR1 is KGHDR and CDR2 is SFDVKD.

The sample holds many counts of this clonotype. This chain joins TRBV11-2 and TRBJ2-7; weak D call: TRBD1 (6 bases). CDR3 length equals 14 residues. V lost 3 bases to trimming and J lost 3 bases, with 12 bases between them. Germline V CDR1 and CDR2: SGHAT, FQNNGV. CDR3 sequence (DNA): TGTGCCAGCAGCTTCCCCGGACAGTTCTACGAGCAGTACTTC. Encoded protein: CASSFPGQFYEQYF.

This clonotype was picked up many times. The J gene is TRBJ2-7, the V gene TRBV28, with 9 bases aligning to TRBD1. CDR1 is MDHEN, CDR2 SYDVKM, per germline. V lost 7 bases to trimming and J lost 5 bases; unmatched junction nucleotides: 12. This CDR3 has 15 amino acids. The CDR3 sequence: CASIPAGTGSNEQYF. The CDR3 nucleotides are TGTGCCAGCATTCCGGCTGGGACAGGGTCCAACGAGCAGTACTTC. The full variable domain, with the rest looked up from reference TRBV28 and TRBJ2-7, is DVKVTQSSRYLVKRTGEKVFLECVQDMDHENMFWYRQDPGLGLRLIYFSYDVKMKEKGDIPEGYSVSREKKERFSLILESASTNQTSMYLCASIPAGTGSNEQYFGPGTRLTVT.

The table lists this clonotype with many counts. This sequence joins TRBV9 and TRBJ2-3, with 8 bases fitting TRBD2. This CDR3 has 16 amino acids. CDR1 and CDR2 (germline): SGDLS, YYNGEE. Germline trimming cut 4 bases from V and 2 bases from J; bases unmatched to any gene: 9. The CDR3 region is CASSPRGSGVTDTQYF. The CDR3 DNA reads TGTGCCAGCAGCCCCCGGGGTAGCGGGGTCACAGATACGCAGTATTTT. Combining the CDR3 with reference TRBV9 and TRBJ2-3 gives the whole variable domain DSGVTQTPKHLITATGQRVTLRCSPRSGDLSVYWYQQSLDQGLQFLIQYYNGEERAKGNILERFSAQQFPDLHSELNLSSLELGDSALYFCASSPRGSGVTDTQYFGPGTRLTVL.

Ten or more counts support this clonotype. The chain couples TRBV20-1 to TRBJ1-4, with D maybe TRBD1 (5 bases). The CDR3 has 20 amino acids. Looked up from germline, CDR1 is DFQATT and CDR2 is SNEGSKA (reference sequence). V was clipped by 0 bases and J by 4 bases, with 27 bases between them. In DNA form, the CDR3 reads TGCAGTGCTAGAGATAGGCGGGGTTCGTTCGGGGCGGCTGGTAATGAAAAACTGTTTTTT. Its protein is CSARDRRGSFGAAGNEKLFF.

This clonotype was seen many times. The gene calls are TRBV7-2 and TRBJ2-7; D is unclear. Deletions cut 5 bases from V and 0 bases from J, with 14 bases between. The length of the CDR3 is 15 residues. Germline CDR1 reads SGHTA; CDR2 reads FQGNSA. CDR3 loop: CASSARAGNSYEQYF. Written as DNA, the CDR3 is TGTGCCAGCAGCGCCAGAGCCGGAAACTCCTACGAGCAGTACTTC.

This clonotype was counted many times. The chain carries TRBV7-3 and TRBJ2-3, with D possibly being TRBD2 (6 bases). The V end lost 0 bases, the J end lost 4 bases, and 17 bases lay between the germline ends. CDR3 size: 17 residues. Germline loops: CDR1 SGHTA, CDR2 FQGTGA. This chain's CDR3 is CASSLTRRVHPPDTQYF. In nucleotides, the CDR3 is TGTGCCAGCAGCTTAACGAGGAGGGTCCACCCACCAGATACGCAGTATTTT.

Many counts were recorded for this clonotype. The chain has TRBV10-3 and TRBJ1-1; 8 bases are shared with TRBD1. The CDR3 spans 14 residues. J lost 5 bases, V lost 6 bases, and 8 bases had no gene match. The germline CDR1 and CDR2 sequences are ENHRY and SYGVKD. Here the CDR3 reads CAIRKTGADTEAFF. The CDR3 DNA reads TGTGCCATCAGAAAGACAGGGGCAGATACTGAAGCTTTCTTT.

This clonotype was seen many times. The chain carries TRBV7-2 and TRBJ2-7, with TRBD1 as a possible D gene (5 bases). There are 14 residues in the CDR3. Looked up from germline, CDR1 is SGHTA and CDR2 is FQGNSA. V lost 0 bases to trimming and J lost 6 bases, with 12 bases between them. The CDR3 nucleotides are TGTGCCAGCAGCTTAGCCATAGGGGTTGGCGAGCAGTACTTC. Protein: CASSLAIGVGEQYF.